The 23 T cell receptor beta chains below all came from one sample that was sequenced in a study of beta chain features in type 1 diabetes. The study reverse transcribed the entire isolated RNA, so it sequenced expressed TCRB transcripts. TCRdb's copy holds only in-frame clones and misses some; the assay was immunoSEQ multiplex PCR. The profile shows more than 130,000 clones, 6.9% of them singletons. Sequencing was done on a sample of central memory CD4+ T cells from blood. All receptors come from a woman in her thirties in good health.

This clone was seen a single time. The chain has TRBV14 and TRBJ2-7, with D perhaps matching TRBD2 (7 bases). The germline V gene has CDR1 SGHDN and CDR2 FVKESK. This CDR3 is built from 13 residues. V was pared by 0 bases and J by 11 bases, with 14 bases between. CDR3 sequence (DNA): TGTGCCAGCAGCCAAGATTATCGGGGGGCGGAGTACTTC. Amino acid sequence: CASSQDYRGAEYF.

The V gene is TRBV15, the J gene TRBJ2-1; TRBD2 agrees at 14 bases. The germline CDR1 and CDR2 sequences are LNHNV and YYDKDF (reference sequence). The CDR3 has 18 residues. V was pared by 0 bases and J by 3 bases, with 4 bases of the junction left unmatched. CDR3 sequence reads: CATSRDGTSGSIYNEQFF. CDR3 bases: TGTGCCACCAGCAGAGATGGGACTAGCGGGAGCATCTACAATGAGCAGTTCTTC.

V and J are TRBV7-9 and TRBJ2-7; TRBD2 matches at 8 bases. Germline V gene data show CDR1 as SEHNR and CDR2 as FQNEAQ (reference sequence). V trimming: 3 bases; J trimming: 4 bases; junction bases outside the gene matches: 5. The CDR3 runs 14 residues. The CDR3 protein is CASSLSGSSYEQYF. CDR3 nucleotides: TGTGCCAGCAGCTTGAGCGGGAGTTCTTACGAGCAGTACTTC.

In this sample, this clone turned up a few times. The chain employs TRBV7-3 and TRBJ2-5; TRBD1 might be the D (6 bases). This CDR3 contains 13 residues. V dropped 5 bases and J dropped 4 bases, with 11 bases sitting between them. The germline CDR1 and CDR2 sequences are SGHTA and FQGTGA. In nucleotides, the CDR3 is TGTGCCAGCAGCCCACAGGGTGGAGAGACCCAGTACTTC. Translating gives CASSPQGGETQYF.

Only a few counts were recorded for this clone. The chain carries TRBV5-1 and TRBJ2-7, with TRBD2 matching over 8 bases. The CDR3 loop spans 14 amino acids. The ends lost 7 bases at V and 4 bases at J; junction bases unmatched: 10. Per the germline V gene, CDR1 is SGHRS and CDR2 is YFSETQ. The CDR3 bases are TGCGCCAGCCGAACACTAGCGGAAACTTACGAGCAGTACTTC. Its translation: CASRTLAETYEQYF.

The V and J genes are TRBV19 and TRBJ2-7; 7 positions match TRBD1. CDR3 size: 15 residues. Germline V gene lookup returns CDR1 LNHDA and CDR2 SQIVND (reference sequence). The V segment lost 4 bases and the J segment 4 bases; nucleotides outside the gene matches: 10. In DNA form, the CDR3 reads TGTGCCAGTAGTAACTCAGGGGGAGTTGTGTACGAGCAGTACTTC. It specifies CASSNSGGVVYEQYF.

This clone was seen only a few times. In DNA form, the CDR3 reads TGCGCCAGCAGCCAGGACAGGGCCATTGAGCAGTTCTTC. Its translation is CASSQDRAIEQFF. This chain connects TRBV4-3 to TRBJ2-1; 8 positions agree with TRBD1. With 3 bases clipped from V and 9 bases from J, the junction kept 4 bases outside the gene matches. CDR3 size: 13 residues. Germline CDR1 is LGHNA and CDR2 is YSLEER.

This clone has just a few counts. This rearrangement joins TRBV28 to TRBJ2-1; 8 nucleotides align to TRBD1. Germline CDR1 and CDR2: MDHEN and SYDVKM. Germline trimming cut 2 bases from V and 3 bases from J; bases unmatched to any gene: 6. CDR3 length: 16 amino acids. The CDR3: CASSLIPGTGYNEQFF. For the CDR3, the DNA is TGTGCCAGCAGTTTAATACCCGGGACAGGCTACAATGAGCAGTTCTTC.

The chain has TRBV30 and TRBJ2-7; D is uncertain. The germline V gene has CDR1 GTSNPN and CDR2 SVGIG (reference sequence). V was pared by 3 bases and J by 3 bases, with 12 bases between. This CDR3 comprises 13 residues. The CDR3 is CAWRAAVGYEQYF. The CDR3 DNA follows: TGTGCCTGGAGGGCCGCAGTTGGCTACGAGCAGTACTTC.

A word on this clone: One junction end disagrees with the germline gene, perhaps due to a read error. The V gene is TRBV7-7, the J gene TRBJ2-3; TRBD2 might be the D (6 bases). The CDR3 consists of 13 residues. The germline CDR1 and CDR2 sequences are SSHAT and FNYEAQ (reference sequence). The CDR3, as DNA: TGTGCTAGCAGCTTAGCGGCAGAAGATACGCAGTATTTT. Translation gives CASSLAAEDTQYF.

This chain links TRBV6-6 with TRBJ1-2; a possible D gene is TRBD1 (6 bases). This CDR3 comprises 13 residues. V was pared by 5 bases and J by 4 bases, with 11 bases between. Germline CDR1 and CDR2: MNHNY and SVGAGI (reference sequence). CDR3 sequence: CASSHRESYGYTF. The CDR3, as DNA: TGTGCCAGCAGTCACAGGGAGAGCTATGGCTACACCTTC.

This clone was detected many times. V and J are TRBV18 and TRBJ1-1; D possibly corresponds to TRBD1 (6 bases). Germline V gene sequence: CDR1 KGHSH, CDR2 LQKENI. The ends were cut back, 2 bases at V and 2 bases at J, with 12 bases in the middle. This CDR3 comprises 15 residues. CDR3: CASSPGGGKNTEAFF. CDR3 nucleotide sequence: TGTGCCAGCTCACCAGGTGGGGGCAAAAACACTGAAGCTTTCTTT.

This clone was recorded at least ten times. The chain uses TRBV29-1 and TRBJ2-7; 14 positions agree with TRBD2. The J segment lost 7 bases and the V segment lost 6 bases, leaving 5 bases of the junction unmatched. CDR3 size: 13 residues. Germline CDR1 is SQVTM and CDR2 is ANQGSEA. CDR3: CSVGLAGVWEQYF. CDR3 coding DNA: TGCAGCGTGGGACTAGCGGGAGTGTGGGAGCAGTACTTC.

The J gene is TRBJ2-3, the V gene TRBV21-1; the table names TRBD2, a call not compared with the DNA. TRBV21-1 is a recognized pseudogene. The CDR3 sequence is 16 residues long. The CDR3 region has the DNA TGTGCCAGCAGCAACTGCGGGAGAAGGAGCACAGATACGCAGTATTTT. It translates to CASSNCGRRSTDTQYF.

In its sample, this clone was seen a few times. The chain has TRBV6-4 and TRBJ1-1; D is undetermined. The CDR3 is 13 residues long. Germline V lookup: CDR1 MRHNA, CDR2 SNTAGT. V was cut by 6 bases and J by 1 base, with 9 bases left in between. The CDR3 is CASSRSENTEAFF. In nucleotides, the CDR3 is TGTGCCAGCAGCCGGAGTGAGAACACTGAAGCTTTCTTT.

The chain links TRBV25-1 to TRBJ2-5, with D possibly matching TRBD1 (6 bases). The CDR3 loop spans 14 amino acids. The germline V gene encodes CDR1 MGHDK and CDR2 SYGVNS. The ends were cut back, 2 bases at V and 4 bases at J, with 11 bases in the middle. The CDR3 spells CASSERGLGETQYF. CDR3 nucleotides: TGTGCCAGCAGTGAAAGGGGGTTAGGAGAGACCCAGTACTTC.

This rearrangement joins TRBV5-6 to TRBJ1-1; 9 positions match TRBD1. The CDR3 covers 16 residues. Germline V lookup: CDR1 SGHDT, CDR2 YYEEEE. V shed 2 bases and J 4 bases; nucleotides not matched to a gene: 9. CDR3 region: CASSLISGQGFTEAFF. In DNA form, the CDR3 reads TGTGCCAGCAGCTTAATCTCGGGACAGGGATTCACTGAAGCTTTCTTT.

The chain recombines TRBV19 with TRBJ1-5; possible D gene TRBD1, 6 bases. This CDR3 comprises 16 residues. Trimming took off 5 bases at V and 1 base at J, with 15 bases between the two ends. Germline V gene lookup returns CDR1 LNHDA and CDR2 SQIVND (reference sequence). CDR3 DNA sequence: TGTGCCAGTAGTCTTACTCGACAGGAAAGCAATCAGCCCCAGCATTTT. The encoded protein is CASSLTRQESNQPQHF.

This rearrangement joins TRBV2 to TRBJ2-1, with 9 nucleotides matching TRBD2. This CDR3 has 14 amino acids. Per germline, CDR1 SNHLY and CDR2 FYNNEI. With V trimmed by 6 bases and J by 6 bases, 6 bases remained unmatched. The CDR3 sequence: CASSSAGGPNEQFF. DNA of the CDR3: TGTGCCAGCAGCTCGGCGGGAGGGCCCAATGAGCAGTTCTTC.

The chain links TRBV5-1 to TRBJ1-1, with D perhaps TRBD1 (5 bases). Germline values: CDR1 SGHRS, CDR2 YFSETQ. This CDR3 comprises 14 residues. The ends were cut back, 2 bases at V and 3 bases at J, with 11 bases in the middle. The CDR3 loop is CASSFRGEDTEAFF. The CDR3 nucleotides are TGCGCCAGCAGCTTTAGGGGTGAGGACACTGAAGCTTTCTTT.

Only a few counts were recorded for this clone. The chain uses TRBV15 and TRBJ2-2; 13 nucleotides align to TRBD2. Trimming removed 0 bases from V and 1 base from J; junction bases left unmatched: 8. Germline V gene sequence: CDR1 LNHNV, CDR2 YYDKDF (reference sequence). The CDR3 has 20 amino acids. CDR3 protein: CATSRDPGTSGVMNTGELFF. In nucleotides, the CDR3 is TGTGCCACCAGCAGAGACCCCGGGACTAGCGGGGTCATGAACACCGGGGAGCTGTTTTTT.

This clone occurred a few times. The rearrangement links TRBV5-1 to TRBJ2-1; the match to TRBD2 covers 8 bases. This CDR3 comprises 17 residues. Germline V gives CDR1 SGHRS, CDR2 YFSETQ. The V segment lost 3 bases and the J segment 6 bases; nucleotides outside the gene matches: 14. In nucleotides, the CDR3 is TGCGCCAGCAGCTCCACGACCGGGACTAGGGTGGTCAATGAGCAGTTCTTC. Protein product: CASSSTTGTRVVNEQFF.

This clone was counted a few times. The chain links TRBV9 to TRBJ2-7, with a tentative D call TRBD1 (6 bases). Trimming pared 3 bases from V and 5 bases from J, leaving 15 bases between. This CDR3 comprises 14 residues. Germline CDR1 is SGDLS and CDR2 is YYNGEE. The CDR3 is CASSGTGNHHEQYF. DNA of the CDR3: TGTGCCAGCAGCGGTACAGGGAACCACCACGAGCAGTACTTC.